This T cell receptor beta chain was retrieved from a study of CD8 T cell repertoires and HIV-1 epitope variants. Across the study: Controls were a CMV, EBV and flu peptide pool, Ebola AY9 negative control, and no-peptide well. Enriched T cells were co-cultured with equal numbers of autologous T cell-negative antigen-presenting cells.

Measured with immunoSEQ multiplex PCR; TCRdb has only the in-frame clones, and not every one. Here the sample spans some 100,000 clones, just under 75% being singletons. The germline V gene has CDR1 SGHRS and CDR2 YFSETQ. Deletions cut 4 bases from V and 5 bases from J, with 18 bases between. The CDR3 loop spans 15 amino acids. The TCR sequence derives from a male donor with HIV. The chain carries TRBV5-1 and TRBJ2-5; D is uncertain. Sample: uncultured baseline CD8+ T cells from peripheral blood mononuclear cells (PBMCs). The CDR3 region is CASSLMDPPRETQYF. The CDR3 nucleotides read TGCGCCAGCAGCCTGATGGACCCACCGAGGGAGACCCAGTACTTC.